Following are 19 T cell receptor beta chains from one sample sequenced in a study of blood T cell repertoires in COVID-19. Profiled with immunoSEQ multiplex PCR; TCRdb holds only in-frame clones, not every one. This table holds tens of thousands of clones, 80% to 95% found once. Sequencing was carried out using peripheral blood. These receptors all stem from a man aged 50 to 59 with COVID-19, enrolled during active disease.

Here the CDR3 reads CASSQGLAGETYQETQYF. CDR3 nucleotides: TGCGCCAGCAGCCAAGGACTAGCGGGAGAGACCTACCAAGAGACCCAGTACTTC. The chain joins TRBV4-1 to TRBJ2-5; TRBD2 aligns across 12 bases. V lost 1 base to trimming and J lost 0 bases; unmatched junction nucleotides: 6. This CDR3 has 18 amino acids. The V gene's germline CDR1 is MGHRA and CDR2 YSYEKL.

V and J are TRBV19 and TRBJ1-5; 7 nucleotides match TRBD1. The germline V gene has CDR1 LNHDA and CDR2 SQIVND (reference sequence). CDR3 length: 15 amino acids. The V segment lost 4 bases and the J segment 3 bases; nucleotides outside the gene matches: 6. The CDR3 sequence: CASSTGTVNNQPQHF. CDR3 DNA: TGTGCCAGTAGTACCGGGACAGTAAACAATCAGCCCCAGCATTTT.

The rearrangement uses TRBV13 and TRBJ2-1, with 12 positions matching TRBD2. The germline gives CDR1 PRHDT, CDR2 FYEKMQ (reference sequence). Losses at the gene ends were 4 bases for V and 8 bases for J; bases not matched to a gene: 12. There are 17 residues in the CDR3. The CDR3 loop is CASSSPSLLAGGDEQFF. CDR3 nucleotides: TGTGCCAGCAGCTCCCCGTCCCTACTAGCGGGAGGTGATGAGCAGTTCTTC.

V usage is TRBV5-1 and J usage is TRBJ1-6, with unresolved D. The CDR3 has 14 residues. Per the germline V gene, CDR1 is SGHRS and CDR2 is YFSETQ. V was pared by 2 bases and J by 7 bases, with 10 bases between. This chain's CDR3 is CASSFVAGNSPLHF. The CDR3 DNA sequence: TGCGCCAGCAGCTTCGTGGCGGGGAATTCACCCCTCCACTTT. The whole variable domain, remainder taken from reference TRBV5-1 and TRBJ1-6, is KAGVTQTPRYLIKTRGQQVTLSCSPISGHRSVSWYQQTPGQGLQFLFEYFSETQRNKGNFPGRFSGRQFSNSRSEMNVSTLELGDSALYLCASSFVAGNSPLHFGNGTRLTVT.

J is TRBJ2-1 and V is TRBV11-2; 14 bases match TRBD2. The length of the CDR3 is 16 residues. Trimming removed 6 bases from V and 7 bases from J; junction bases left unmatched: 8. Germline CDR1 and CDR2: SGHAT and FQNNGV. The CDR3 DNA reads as TGTGCCAGCAGAGTGGGGACTAGCGGGAGTTGGAATGAGCAGTTCTTC. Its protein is CASRVGTSGSWNEQFF. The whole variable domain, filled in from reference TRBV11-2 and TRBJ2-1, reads EAGVAQSPRYKIIEKRQSVAFWCNPISGHATLYWYQQILGQGPKLLIQFQNNGVVDDSQLPKDRFSAERLKGVDSTLKIQPAKLEDSAVYLCASRVGTSGSWNEQFFGPGTRLTVL.

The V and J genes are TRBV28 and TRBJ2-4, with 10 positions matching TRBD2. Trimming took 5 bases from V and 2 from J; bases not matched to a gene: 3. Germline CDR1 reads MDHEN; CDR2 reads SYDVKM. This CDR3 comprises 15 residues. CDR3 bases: TGTGCCAGCAGTCTAGCGGGAGAAACCAAAAACATTCAGTACTTC. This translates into CASSLAGETKNIQYF. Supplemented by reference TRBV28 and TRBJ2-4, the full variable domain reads DVKVTQSSRYLVKRTGEKVFLECVQDMDHENMFWYRQDPGLGLRLIYFSYDVKMKEKGDIPEGYSVSREKKERFSLILESASTNQTSMYLCASSLAGETKNIQYFGAGTRLSVL.

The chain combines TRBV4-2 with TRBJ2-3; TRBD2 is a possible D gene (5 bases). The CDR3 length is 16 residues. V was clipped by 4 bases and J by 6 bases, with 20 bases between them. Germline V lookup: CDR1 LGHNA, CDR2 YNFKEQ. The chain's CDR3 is CASSPGRTSVGDTQYF. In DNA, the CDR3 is TGTGCCAGCAGCCCCGGCCGCACTAGTGTAGGGGATACGCAGTATTTT.

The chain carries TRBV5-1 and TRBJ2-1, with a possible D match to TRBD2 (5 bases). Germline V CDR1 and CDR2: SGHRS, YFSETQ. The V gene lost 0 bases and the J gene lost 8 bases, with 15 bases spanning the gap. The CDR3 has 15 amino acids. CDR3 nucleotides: TGCGCCAGCAGCTTGGCGGCAGCGAGGGTGGATGAGCAGTTCTTC. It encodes CASSLAAARVDEQFF.

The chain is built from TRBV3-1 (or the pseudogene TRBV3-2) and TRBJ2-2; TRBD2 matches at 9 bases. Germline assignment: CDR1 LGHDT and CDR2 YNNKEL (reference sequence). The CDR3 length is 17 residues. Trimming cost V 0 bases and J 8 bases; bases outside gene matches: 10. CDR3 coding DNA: TGTGCCAGCAGCCAAGATTTCTGGGCTAGCGGGGCTGGGGAGCTGTTTTTT. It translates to CASSQDFWASGAGELFF.

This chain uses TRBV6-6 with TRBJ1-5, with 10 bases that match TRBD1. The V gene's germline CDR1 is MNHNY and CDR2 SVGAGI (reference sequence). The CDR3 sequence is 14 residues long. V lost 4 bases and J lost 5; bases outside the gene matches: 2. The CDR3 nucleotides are TGTGCCAGCAGTTCGGGACAGGGGTATCAGCCCCAGCATTTT. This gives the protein CASSSGQGYQPQHF.

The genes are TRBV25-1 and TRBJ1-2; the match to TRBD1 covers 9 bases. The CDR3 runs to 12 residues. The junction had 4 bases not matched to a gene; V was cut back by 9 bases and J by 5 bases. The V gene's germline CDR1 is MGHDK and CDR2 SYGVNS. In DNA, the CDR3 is TGTGCCAGTACCGGGACAGGGTATGGCTACACCTTC. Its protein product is CASTGTGYGYTF.

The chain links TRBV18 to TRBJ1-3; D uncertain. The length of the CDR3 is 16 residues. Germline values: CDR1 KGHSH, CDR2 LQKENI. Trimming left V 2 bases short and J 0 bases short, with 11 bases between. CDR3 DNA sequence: TGTGCCAGCTCACCATCGCTTCCAGACTCTGGAAACACCATATATTTT. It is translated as CASSPSLPDSGNTIYF.

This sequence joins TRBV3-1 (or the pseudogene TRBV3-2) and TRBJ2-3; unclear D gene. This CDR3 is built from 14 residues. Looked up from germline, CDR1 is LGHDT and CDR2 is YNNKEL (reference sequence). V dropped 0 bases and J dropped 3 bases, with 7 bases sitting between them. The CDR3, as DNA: TGTGCCAGCAGCCAAGAAGCAAAAACAGATACGCAGTATTTT. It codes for CASSQEAKTDTQYF.

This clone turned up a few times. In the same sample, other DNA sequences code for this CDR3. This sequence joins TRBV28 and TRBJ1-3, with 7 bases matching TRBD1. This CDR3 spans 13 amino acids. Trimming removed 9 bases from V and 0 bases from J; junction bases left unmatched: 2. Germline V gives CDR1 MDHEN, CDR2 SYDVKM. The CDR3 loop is CASYRGSGNTIYF. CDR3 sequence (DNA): TGTGCCAGTTACAGGGGCTCTGGAAACACCATATATTTT.

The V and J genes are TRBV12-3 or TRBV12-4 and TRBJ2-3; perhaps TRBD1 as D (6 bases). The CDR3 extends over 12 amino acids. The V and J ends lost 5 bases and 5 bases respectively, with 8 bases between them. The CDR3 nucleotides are TGTGCCAGCAGTAAGGGGGAAGATACGCAGTATTTT. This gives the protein CASSKGEDTQYF.

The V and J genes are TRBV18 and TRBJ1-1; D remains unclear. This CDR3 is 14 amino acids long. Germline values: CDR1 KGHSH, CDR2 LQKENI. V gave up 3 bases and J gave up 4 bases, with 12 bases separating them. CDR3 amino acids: CASSPDREATEAFF. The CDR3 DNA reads TGTGCCAGCTCACCCGATCGGGAAGCCACTGAAGCTTTCTTT.

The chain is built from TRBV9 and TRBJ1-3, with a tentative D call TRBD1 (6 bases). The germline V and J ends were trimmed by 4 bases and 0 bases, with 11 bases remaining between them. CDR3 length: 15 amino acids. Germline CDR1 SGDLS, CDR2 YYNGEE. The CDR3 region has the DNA TGTGCCAGCAGCATTACAGGGAGCTCTGGAAACACCATATATTTT. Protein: CASSITGSSGNTIYF.

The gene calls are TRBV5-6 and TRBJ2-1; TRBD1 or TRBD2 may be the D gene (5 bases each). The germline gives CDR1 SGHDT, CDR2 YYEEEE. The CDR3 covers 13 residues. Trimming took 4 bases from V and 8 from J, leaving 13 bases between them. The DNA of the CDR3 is TGTGCCAGCAGCCTGGGACCCCGGGATGAGCAGTTCTTC. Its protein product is CASSLGPRDEQFF.

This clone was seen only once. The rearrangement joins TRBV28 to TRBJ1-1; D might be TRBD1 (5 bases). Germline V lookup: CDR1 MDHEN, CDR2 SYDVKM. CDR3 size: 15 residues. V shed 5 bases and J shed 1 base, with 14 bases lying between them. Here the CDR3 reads CASSPRGGGNTEAFF. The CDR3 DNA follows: TGTGCCAGCAGTCCCCGCGGGGGGGGGAACACTGAAGCTTTCTTT.